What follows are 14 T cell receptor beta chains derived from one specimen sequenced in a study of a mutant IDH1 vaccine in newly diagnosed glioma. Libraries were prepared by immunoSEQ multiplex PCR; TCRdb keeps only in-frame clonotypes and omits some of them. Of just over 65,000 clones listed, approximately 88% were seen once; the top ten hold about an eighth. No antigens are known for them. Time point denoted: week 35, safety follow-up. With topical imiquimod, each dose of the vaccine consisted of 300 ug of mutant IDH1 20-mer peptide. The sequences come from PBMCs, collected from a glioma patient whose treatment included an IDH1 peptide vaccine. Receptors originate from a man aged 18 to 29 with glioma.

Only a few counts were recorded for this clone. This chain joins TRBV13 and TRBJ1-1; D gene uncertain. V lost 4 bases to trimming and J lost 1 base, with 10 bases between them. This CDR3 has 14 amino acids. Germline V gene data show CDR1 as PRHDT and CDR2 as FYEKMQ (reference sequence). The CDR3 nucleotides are TGTGCCAGCAGCTCGCCGGGAGGGAACACTGAAGCTTTCTTT. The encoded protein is CASSSPGGNTEAFF.

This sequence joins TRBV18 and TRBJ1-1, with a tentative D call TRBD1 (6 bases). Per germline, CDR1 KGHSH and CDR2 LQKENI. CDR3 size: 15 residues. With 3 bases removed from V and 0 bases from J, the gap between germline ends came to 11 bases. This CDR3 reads CASSPAGQLNTEAFF. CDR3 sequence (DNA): TGTGCCAGCTCACCGGCCGGACAGCTGAACACTGAAGCTTTCTTT.

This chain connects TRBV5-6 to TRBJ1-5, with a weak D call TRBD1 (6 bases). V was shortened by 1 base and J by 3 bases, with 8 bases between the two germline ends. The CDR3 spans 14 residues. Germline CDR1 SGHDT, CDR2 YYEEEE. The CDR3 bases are TGTGCCAGCAGCTTGCAGGGGATCAATCAGCCCCAGCATTTT. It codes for CASSLQGINQPQHF.

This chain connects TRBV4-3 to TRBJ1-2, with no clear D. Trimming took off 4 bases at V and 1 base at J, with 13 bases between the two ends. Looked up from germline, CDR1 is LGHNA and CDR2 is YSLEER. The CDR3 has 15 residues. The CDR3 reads CASSPREWDNYGYTF. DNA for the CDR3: TGCGCCAGCAGCCCTCGGGAGTGGGATAACTATGGCTACACCTTC.

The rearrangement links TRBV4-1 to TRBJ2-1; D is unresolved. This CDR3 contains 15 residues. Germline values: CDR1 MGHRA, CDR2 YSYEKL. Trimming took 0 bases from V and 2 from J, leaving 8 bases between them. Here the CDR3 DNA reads TGCGCCAGCAGCCAAGATACCTGGACCTACAATGAGCAGTTCTTC. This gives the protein CASSQDTWTYNEQFF.

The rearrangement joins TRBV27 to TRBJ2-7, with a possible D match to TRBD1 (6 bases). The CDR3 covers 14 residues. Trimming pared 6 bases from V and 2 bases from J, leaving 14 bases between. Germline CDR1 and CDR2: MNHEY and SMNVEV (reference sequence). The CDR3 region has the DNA TGTGCCAGCAGAGGGGGTTGGGGGACCTACGAGCAGTACTTC. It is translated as CASRGGWGTYEQYF.

CDR3: CASSLGDSEQYF. CDR3 DNA sequence: TGCGCCAGCAGCCTGGGCGATTCCGAGCAGTACTTC. The chain couples TRBV4-1 to TRBJ2-7, with D hard to call. CDR1 MGHRA and CDR2 YSYEKL come from the germline V gene. This CDR3 region has 12 residues. Deletions cut 4 bases from V and 6 bases from J, with 10 bases between.

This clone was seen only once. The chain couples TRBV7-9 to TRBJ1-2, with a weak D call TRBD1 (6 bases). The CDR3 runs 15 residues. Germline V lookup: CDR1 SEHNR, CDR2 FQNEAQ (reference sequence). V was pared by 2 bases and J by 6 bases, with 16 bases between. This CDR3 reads CASSLPLDSWNGYTF. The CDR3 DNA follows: TGTGCCAGCAGCTTACCCCTGGACAGCTGGAATGGCTACACCTTC. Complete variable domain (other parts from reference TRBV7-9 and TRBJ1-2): DTGVSQNPRHKITKRGQNVTFRCDPISEHNRLYWYRQTLGQGPEFLTYFQNEAQLEKSRLLSDRFSAERPKGSFSTLEIQRTEQGDSAMYLCASSLPLDSWNGYTFGSGTRLTVV.

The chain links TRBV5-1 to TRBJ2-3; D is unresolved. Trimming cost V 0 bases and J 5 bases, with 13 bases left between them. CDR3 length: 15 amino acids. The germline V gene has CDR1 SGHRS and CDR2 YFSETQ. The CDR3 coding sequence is TGCGCCAGCAGCTTGGGAGATGGGCCGGGAGATACGCAGTATTTT. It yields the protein CASSLGDGPGDTQYF.

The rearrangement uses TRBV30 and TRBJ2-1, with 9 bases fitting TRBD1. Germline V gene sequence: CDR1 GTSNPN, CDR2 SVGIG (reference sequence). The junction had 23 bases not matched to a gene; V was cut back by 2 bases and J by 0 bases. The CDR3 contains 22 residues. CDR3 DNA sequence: TGTGCCTGGAGTTTGGGCCTAACCGGGACAGGGAACGACAAGAGCTCCTACAATGAGCAGTTCTTC. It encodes CAWSLGLTGTGNDKSSYNEQFF. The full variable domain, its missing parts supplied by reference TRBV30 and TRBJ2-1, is SQTIHQWPATLVQPVGSPLSLECTVEGTSNPNLYWYRQAAGRGLQLLFYSVGIGQISSEVPQNLSASRPQDRQFILSSKKLLLSDSGFYLCAWSLGLTGTGNDKSSYNEQFFGPGTRLTVL.

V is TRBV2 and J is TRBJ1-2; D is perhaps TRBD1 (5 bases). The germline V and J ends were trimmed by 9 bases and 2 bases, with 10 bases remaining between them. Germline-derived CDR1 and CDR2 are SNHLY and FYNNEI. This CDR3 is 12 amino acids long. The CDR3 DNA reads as TGTGCCAGTTCCAGGGAAAACTATGGCTACACCTTC. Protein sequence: CASSRENYGYTF.

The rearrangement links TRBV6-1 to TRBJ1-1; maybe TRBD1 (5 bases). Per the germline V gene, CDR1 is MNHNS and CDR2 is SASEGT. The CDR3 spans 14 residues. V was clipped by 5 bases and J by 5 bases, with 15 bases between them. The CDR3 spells CASSLPGGGTEAFF. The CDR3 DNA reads TGTGCCAGCAGTCTCCCCGGGGGGGGGACTGAAGCTTTCTTT.

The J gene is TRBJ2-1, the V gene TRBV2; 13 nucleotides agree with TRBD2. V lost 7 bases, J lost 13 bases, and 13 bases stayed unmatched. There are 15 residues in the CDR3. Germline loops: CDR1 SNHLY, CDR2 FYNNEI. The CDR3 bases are TGTGCCAGCACCCCGGGAGGAGGGACTAGCGGGATTCAGTTCTTC. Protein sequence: CASTPGGGTSGIQFF.

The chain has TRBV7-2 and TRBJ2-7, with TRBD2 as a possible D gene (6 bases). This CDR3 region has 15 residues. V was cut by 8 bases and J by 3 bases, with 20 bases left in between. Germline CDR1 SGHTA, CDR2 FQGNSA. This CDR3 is CASAREWGVVYEQYF. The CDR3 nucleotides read TGTGCCAGCGCGCGCGAATGGGGGGTGGTCTACGAGCAGTACTTC.